The 26 T cell receptor beta chains below come from one sample, sequenced in a study of glioma-infiltrating T cells after dendritic cell vaccination. The assay was immunoSEQ multiplex PCR, and TCRdb's table has in-frame clones only and misses some. This table holds approximately 100,000 clones, roughly four fifths found once. Sample: blood, taken before dendritic cell vaccination. All receptors come from a human donor with glioblastoma.

Comment on this clone: The sample carries other DNA sequences with the same CDR3. V is TRBV18 and J is TRBJ1-6; D possibly corresponds to TRBD1 (6 bases). CDR1 and CDR2 from the germline V gene are KGHSH and LQKENI. V was trimmed by 4 bases and J by 13 bases, leaving 14 bases between them. This CDR3 is 13 amino acids long. The DNA of the CDR3 is TGTGCCAGCTCACAAAACAGGGAATCCCCCCTCCACTTT. Translated: CASSQNRESPLHF.

This chain uses TRBV7-2 with TRBJ2-5; 8 positions match TRBD2. This CDR3 has 16 residues. Unmatched junction bases numbered 5, after V lost 2 bases and J lost 0 bases. Germline CDR1 SGHTA, CDR2 FQGNSA. Written as DNA, the CDR3 is TGTGCCAGCAGCTTACAGACTAGCGCTTACCAAGAGACCCAGTACTTC. This sequence encodes CASSLQTSAYQETQYF. The whole variable domain, filled in from reference TRBV7-2 and TRBJ2-5, reads GAGVSQSPSNKVTEKGKDVELRCDPISGHTALYWYRQSLGQGLEFLIYFQGNSAPDKSGLPSDRFSAERTGGSVSTLTIQRTQQEDSAVYLCASSLQTSAYQETQYFGPGTRLLVL.

CDR3: CASSEPAGGYGYTF. The CDR3 bases are TGTGCCAGCAGTGAACCGGCAGGGGGCTATGGCTACACCTTC. V is TRBV6-5 and J is TRBJ1-2, with TRBD1 identical over 7 bases. Germline lookup yields CDR1 MNHEY and CDR2 SVGAGI. V trimming: 5 bases; J trimming: 4 bases; junction bases outside the gene matches: 7. The CDR3 runs to 14 residues.

V gene TRBV25-1 combines with J gene TRBJ2-2; maybe TRBD1 (5 bases). The germline CDR1 and CDR2 sequences are MGHDK and SYGVNS. Between the trimmed V and J ends, which lost 2 bases and 0 bases, there was a span of 13 bases. The CDR3 sequence is 17 residues long. For the CDR3, the DNA is TGTGCCAGCAGTGAAACCACAGGTTTCGCGAACACCGGGGAGCTGTTTTTT. As protein: CASSETTGFANTGELFF.

This clone was recorded once. The V gene is TRBV5-1, the J gene TRBJ2-3; TRBD1 matches at 10 bases. There are 17 residues in the CDR3. Unmatched junction bases numbered 9, after V lost 4 bases and J lost 1 base. Germline V gene sequence: CDR1 SGHRS, CDR2 YFSETQ. The CDR3 DNA is TGCGCCAGCAGCCCCCGGGTAGGGACAGGGGGCACAGATACGCAGTATTTT. Translated, it gives CASSPRVGTGGTDTQYF.

The rearrangement uses TRBV7-8 and TRBJ2-5; TRBD2 is a possible D gene (6 bases). CDR1 and CDR2 (germline): SGHVS, FQNEAQ. V lost 1 base and J 2 bases, leaving 11 bases between the germline ends. The CDR3 covers 15 residues. The CDR3 protein is CASSLEWGEQETQYF. CDR3 DNA: TGTGCCAGCAGCTTAGAATGGGGGGAGCAAGAGACCCAGTACTTC.

The chain employs TRBV27 and TRBJ2-5; the D gene is possibly TRBD2 (6 bases). The germline V gene encodes CDR1 MNHEY and CDR2 SMNVEV (reference sequence). The germline V and J ends were trimmed by 3 bases and 2 bases, with 13 bases remaining between them. The CDR3 has 15 residues. CDR3 residues: CASSLGGGQQETQYF. Here the CDR3 DNA reads TGTGCCAGCAGTTTGGGGGGTGGACAACAAGAGACCCAGTACTTC.

The genes are TRBV10-3 and TRBJ2-2; 8 bases line up with TRBD1. The CDR3 totals 15 residues. Germline CDR1 reads ENHRY; CDR2 reads SYGVKD. After removal of 5 bases from V and 3 bases from J, the junction contained 5 bases not matched to a gene. CDR3 sequence (DNA): TGTGCCATCAGTCAACAGGGGGGAGACACCGGGGAGCTGTTTTTT. Its translation is CAISQQGGDTGELFF.

The chain couples TRBV7-2 to TRBJ1-5, with 7 bases matching TRBD1. The CDR3 runs 17 residues. The trim removed 1 base at V and 6 bases at J, leaving 12 bases unmatched. Looked up from germline, CDR1 is SGHTA and CDR2 is FQGNSA. For the CDR3, the DNA is TGTGCCAGCAGCTTAGTGAGCGACAGGACAGGTGGTCAGCCCCAGCATTTT. Translating it yields CASSLVSDRTGGQPQHF.

This chain connects TRBV30 to TRBJ2-7; TRBD1 agrees at 7 bases. Germline assignment: CDR1 GTSNPN and CDR2 SVGIG (reference sequence). V was clipped by 1 base and J by 0 bases; unmatched bases: 6. This CDR3 comprises 15 residues. In nucleotides, the CDR3 is TGTGCCTGGAGTGCAACAGGGGTAAGCTCCTACGAGCAGTACTTC. This gives the protein CAWSATGVSSYEQYF.

This rearrangement joins TRBV11-3 to TRBJ1-2; TRBD1 might be the D (5 bases). Germline loops: CDR1 SGHNT, CDR2 YENEEA. The CDR3 runs 15 residues. V was cut by 5 bases and J by 0 bases, with 13 bases left in between. The CDR3 reads CASSAATDTNYGYTF. CDR3 DNA sequence: TGTGCCAGCAGCGCGGCGACAGATACTAACTATGGCTACACCTTC. Full variable domain (remainder filled in from reference TRBV11-3 and TRBJ1-2): EAGVVQSPRYKIIEKKQPVAFWCNPISGHNTLYWYLQNLGQGPELLIRYENEEAVDDSQLPKDRFSAERLKGVDSTLKIQPAELGDSAVYLCASSAATDTNYGYTFGSGTRLTVV.

With regard to this clone: Other DNA sequences in the sample encode the same CDR3. The chain combines TRBV7-2 with TRBJ2-5, with 8 positions matching TRBD2. The CDR3 totals 14 residues. Germline assignment: CDR1 SGHTA and CDR2 FQGNSA. V was pared by 1 base and J by 5 bases, with 3 bases of the junction left unmatched. The CDR3 DNA is TGTGCCAGCAGCTTAGTGGCGGGGGGTGAGACCCAGTACTTC. Translating gives CASSLVAGGETQYF.

The chain carries TRBV5-8 and TRBJ2-3; 7 bases map to TRBD1. The CDR3 is made up of 16 amino acids. V lost 4 bases, J lost 2 bases, and 10 bases stayed unmatched. Germline values: CDR1 SGHTS, CDR2 YDEGEE. The CDR3 loop reads CASSPRQGGFTDTQYF. The CDR3 coding sequence is TGTGCCAGCAGCCCCCGACAGGGTGGATTCACAGATACGCAGTATTTT. The full variable domain, in which reference TRBV5-8 and TRBJ2-3 provide the parts outside the CDR3, is EAGVTQSPTHLIKTRGQQATLRCSPISGHTSVYWYQQALGLGLQFLLWYDEGEERNRGNFPPRFSGRQFPNYSSELNVNALELEDSALYLCASSPRQGGFTDTQYFGPGTRLTVL.

The rearrangement links TRBV2 to TRBJ2-3, with a possible D match to TRBD2 (7 bases). CDR1 and CDR2 (germline): SNHLY, FYNNEI. The CDR3 sequence is 19 residues long. V lost 5 bases and J 0 bases, leaving 24 bases between the germline ends. For the CDR3, the DNA is TGTGCCAGCAGTCCCCCCCCCGGCGGGGGCCTCCTGAGCACAGATACGCAGTATTTT. As protein: CASSPPPGGGLLSTDTQYF.

The chain carries TRBV2 and TRBJ2-7; 10 positions match TRBD2. Unmatched junction bases numbered 0, after V lost 5 bases and J lost 2 bases. The CDR3 extends over 13 amino acids. Germline loops: CDR1 SNHLY, CDR2 FYNNEI. CDR3 protein: CASSSGGAYEQYF. For the CDR3, the DNA is TGTGCCAGCAGTAGCGGGGGGGCCTACGAGCAGTACTTC.

This rearrangement joins TRBV30 to TRBJ1-1; 8 bases map to TRBD1. This CDR3 is 13 amino acids long. With 5 bases clipped from V and 6 bases from J, the junction kept 8 bases outside the gene matches. CDR1 and CDR2 (germline): GTSNPN, SVGIG (reference sequence). The CDR3: CAWGQGIDAEAFF. In DNA, the CDR3 is TGTGCCTGGGGACAGGGTATAGACGCTGAAGCTTTCTTT.

This rearrangement joins TRBV5-1 to TRBJ1-3; D gene ambiguous. Between the trimmed V and J ends, which lost 0 bases and 3 bases, there was a span of 10 bases. Per germline, CDR1 SGHRS and CDR2 YFSETQ. This CDR3 is built from 15 residues. The CDR3 region is CASSLDLGDGNTIYF. DNA for the CDR3: TGCGCCAGCAGCTTGGATTTGGGAGATGGAAACACCATATATTTT.

V is TRBV6-5 and J is TRBJ2-7, with a weak D call TRBD1 (5 bases). This CDR3 is built from 15 residues. The V gene lost 2 bases and the J gene lost 2 bases, with 13 bases spanning the gap. Germline lookup yields CDR1 MNHEY and CDR2 SVGAGI. CDR3 sequence (DNA): TGTGCCAGCAGTTACGGGGCCCTCGGCACCTACGAGCAGTACTTC. Its protein is CASSYGALGTYEQYF.

The rearrangement links TRBV27 to TRBJ1-2, with a weak D call TRBD1 (6 bases). This CDR3 spans 12 amino acids. Germline CDR1 is MNHEY and CDR2 is SMNVEV (reference sequence). The ends were cut back, 5 bases at V and 3 bases at J, with 7 bases in the middle. CDR3 in amino acids: CASSPGDYGYTF. The DNA for the CDR3 is TGTGCCAGCAGTCCAGGGGACTATGGCTACACCTTC.

This chain links TRBV27 with TRBJ2-7; 14 positions agree with TRBD2. CDR1 and CDR2 from the germline V gene are MNHEY and SMNVEV (reference sequence). The CDR3 contains 15 residues. V lost 5 bases to trimming and J lost 4 bases; unmatched junction nucleotides: 4. The CDR3 coding sequence is TGTGCCAGCAGTCCCCGGACTAGCGGGGGGTACGAGCAGTACTTC. Amino acids: CASSPRTSGGYEQYF.

This chain links TRBV7-2 with TRBJ1-2, with 8 nucleotides matching TRBD1. Unmatched junction bases numbered 12, after V lost 1 base and J lost 8 bases. There are 16 residues in the CDR3. Germline values: CDR1 SGHTA, CDR2 FQGNSA. DNA for the CDR3: TGTGCCAGCAGCTTAGGGACAGGGTGGGTAACTGGAGGCTACACCTTC. It codes for CASSLGTGWVTGGYTF.

This chain's CDR3 is CASSLIWSKQNNEQFF. DNA of the CDR3: TGTGCCAGCAGCTTGATTTGGTCGAAACAGAACAATGAGCAGTTCTTC. The V call is TRBV7-2, the J call TRBJ2-1, with D hard to call. The CDR3 sequence is 16 residues long. Germline V lookup: CDR1 SGHTA, CDR2 FQGNSA. V lost 3 bases, J lost 5 bases, and 17 bases lay in between.

The CDR3 region is CASSYSLGTSGGDTNTGELFF. The DNA of the CDR3 is TGTGCCAGCAGTTACTCGCTTGGGACTAGCGGGGGGGACACGAACACCGGGGAGCTGTTTTTT. The V call is TRBV6-7, the J call TRBJ2-2, with 16 nucleotides matching TRBD2. TRBV6-7 is placed among ORFs of uncertain function. The V segment lost 0 bases and the J segment 0 bases; nucleotides outside the gene matches: 7. CDR3 size: 21 residues.

V gene TRBV5-1 combines with J gene TRBJ2-7, with 15 bases matching TRBD2. Germline V gene data show CDR1 as SGHRS and CDR2 as YFSETQ. There are 14 residues in the CDR3. V was pared by 4 bases and J by 6 bases, with 2 bases of the junction left unmatched. In DNA, the CDR3 is TGCGCCAGCAGCCTGGGACTAGCGGGGGGCGAGCAGTACTTC. This sequence encodes CASSLGLAGGEQYF.

The chain is built from TRBV5-1 and TRBJ2-1; 7 bases map to TRBD1. After removal of 0 bases from V and 4 bases from J, the junction contained 10 bases not matched to a gene. The CDR3 has 17 residues. Germline V lookup: CDR1 SGHRS, CDR2 YFSETQ. In DNA form, the CDR3 reads TGCGCCAGCAGCTTGGTTCAGGGGGTTATAGGTTACAATGAGCAGTTCTTC. This codes for CASSLVQGVIGYNEQFF.

This rearrangement joins TRBV7-6 to TRBJ1-1; 12 bases line up with TRBD1. With V trimmed by 1 base and J by 5 bases, 11 bases remained unmatched. Looked up from germline, CDR1 is SGHVS and CDR2 is FNYEAQ. The CDR3 runs to 18 residues. CDR3 DNA: TGTGCCAGCAGCTTAGGCGGGACAGGGGGCCGGGGAGATACTGAAGCTTTCTTT. It encodes CASSLGGTGGRGDTEAFF.